This T cell receptor (beta chain) emerged from a study of blood T cell repertoires in COVID-19. Background on the study: Sample material is recorded as cDNA or gDNA derived from T cells, B-cell-depleted T cells, or PBMCs.

This CDR3 is built from 17 residues. V gave up 5 bases and J gave up 0 bases; unmatched junction bases: 9. Germline assignment: CDR1 SGHAT and CDR2 FQNNGV. Authors' processing steps: Reference gene primer amplification gave nucleated cell count estimates. Clones were read by immunoSEQ multiplex PCR, and TCRdb kept only the in-frame ones, dropping some. That table is the source of V, J and clone size, and D and trimming were worked out from the DNA. The sample includes some 150,000 clones, roughly 76% of them seen just once. V and J are TRBV11-2 and TRBJ2-1; 8 nucleotides line up with TRBD2. The sequencing sample was made of peripheral blood. The receptor comes from a woman aged 45-60 years with active or convalescent COVID-19. The CDR3 here is CASSREGGGSSYNEQFF. CDR3 sequence (DNA): TGTGCCAGCAGCCGAGAGGGCGGGGGGAGCTCCTACAATGAGCAGTTCTTC.